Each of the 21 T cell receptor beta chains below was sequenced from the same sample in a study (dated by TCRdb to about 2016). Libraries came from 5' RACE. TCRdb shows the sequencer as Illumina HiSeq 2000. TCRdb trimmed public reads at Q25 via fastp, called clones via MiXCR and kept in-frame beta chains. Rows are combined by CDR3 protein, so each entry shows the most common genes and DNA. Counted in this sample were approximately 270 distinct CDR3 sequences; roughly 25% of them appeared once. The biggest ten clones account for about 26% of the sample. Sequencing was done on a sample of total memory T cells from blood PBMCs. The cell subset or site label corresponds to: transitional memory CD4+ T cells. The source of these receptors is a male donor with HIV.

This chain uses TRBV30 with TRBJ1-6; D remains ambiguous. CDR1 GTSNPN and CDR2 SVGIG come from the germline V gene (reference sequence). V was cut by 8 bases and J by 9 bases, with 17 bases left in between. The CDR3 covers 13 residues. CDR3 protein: CARSMGEGSPLHF. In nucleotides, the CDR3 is TGTGCCCGGTCTATGGGCGAAGGTTCACCCCTCCACTTT. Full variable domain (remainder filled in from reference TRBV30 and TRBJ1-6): SQTIHQWPATLVQPVGSPLSLECTVEGTSNPNLYWYRQAAGRGLQLLFYSVGIGQISSEVPQNLSASRPQDRQFILSSKKLLLSDSGFYLCARSMGEGSPLHFGNGTRLTVT.

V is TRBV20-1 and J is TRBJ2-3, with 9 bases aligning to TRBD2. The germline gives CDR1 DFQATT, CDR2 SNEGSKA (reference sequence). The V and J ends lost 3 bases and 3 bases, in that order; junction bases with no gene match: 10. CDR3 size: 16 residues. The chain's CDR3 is CSASEESGGQTDTQYF. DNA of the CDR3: TGCAGTGCTAGTGAAGAAAGCGGGGGGCAGACAGATACGCAGTATTTT.

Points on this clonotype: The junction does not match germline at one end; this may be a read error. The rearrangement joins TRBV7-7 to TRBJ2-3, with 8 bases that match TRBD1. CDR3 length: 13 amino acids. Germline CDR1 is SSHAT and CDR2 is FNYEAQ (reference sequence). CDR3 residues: CASSPDRGDTQYF. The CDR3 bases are TGTGCTAGCAGCCCTGACAGGGGTGATACGCAGTATTTT.

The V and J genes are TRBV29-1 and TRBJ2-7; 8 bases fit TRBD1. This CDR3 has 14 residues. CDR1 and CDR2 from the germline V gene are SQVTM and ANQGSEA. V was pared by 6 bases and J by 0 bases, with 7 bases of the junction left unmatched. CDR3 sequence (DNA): TGCAGCGTGGCAGGGGGCGCGAGCTCCTACGAGCAGTACTTC. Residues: CSVAGGASSYEQYF.

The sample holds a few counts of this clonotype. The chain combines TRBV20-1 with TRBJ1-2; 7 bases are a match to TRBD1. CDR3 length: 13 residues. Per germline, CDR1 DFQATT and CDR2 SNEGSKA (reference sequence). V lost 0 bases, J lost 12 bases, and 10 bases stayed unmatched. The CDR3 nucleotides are TGCAGTGCTAGAGATCGAGGCAGGGGGATGGACACCTTC. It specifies CSARDRGRGMDTF.

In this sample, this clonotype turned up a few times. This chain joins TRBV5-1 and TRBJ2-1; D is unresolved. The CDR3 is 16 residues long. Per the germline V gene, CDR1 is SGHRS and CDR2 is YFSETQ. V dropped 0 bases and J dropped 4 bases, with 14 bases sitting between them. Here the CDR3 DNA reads TGCGCCAGCAGCTTGGGACACGTCTCGACTTACAATGAGCAGTTCTTC. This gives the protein CASSLGHVSTYNEQFF.

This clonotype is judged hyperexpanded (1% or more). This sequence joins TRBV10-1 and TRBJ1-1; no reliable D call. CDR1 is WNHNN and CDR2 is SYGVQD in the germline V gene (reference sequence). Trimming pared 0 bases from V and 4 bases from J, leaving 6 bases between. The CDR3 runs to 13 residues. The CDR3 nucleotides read TGCGCCAGCAGTGAGTCTCACATCACTGAAGCTTTCTTT. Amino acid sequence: CASSESHITEAFF.

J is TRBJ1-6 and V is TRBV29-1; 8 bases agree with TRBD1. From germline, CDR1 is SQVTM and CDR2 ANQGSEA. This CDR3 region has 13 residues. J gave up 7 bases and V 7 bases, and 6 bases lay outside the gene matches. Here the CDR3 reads CSAGQGGNSPLHF. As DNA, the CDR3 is TGCAGCGCCGGACAGGGCGGCAATTCACCCCTCCACTTT.

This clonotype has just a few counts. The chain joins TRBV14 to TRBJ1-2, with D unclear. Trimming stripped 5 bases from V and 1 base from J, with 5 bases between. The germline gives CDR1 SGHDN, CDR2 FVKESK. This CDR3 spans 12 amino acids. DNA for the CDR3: TGTGCCAGCAGCGACTATAACTATGGCTACACCTTC. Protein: CASSDYNYGYTF.

DNA of the CDR3: TGTGCCAGCTCACTGGCAGAAACAGATACGCAGTATTTT. This sequence encodes CASSLAETDTQYF. V is TRBV18 and J is TRBJ2-3; no clear D. Trimming cost V 4 bases and J 3 bases, with 8 bases left between them. The CDR3 is 13 amino acids. The germline gives CDR1 KGHSH, CDR2 LQKENI.

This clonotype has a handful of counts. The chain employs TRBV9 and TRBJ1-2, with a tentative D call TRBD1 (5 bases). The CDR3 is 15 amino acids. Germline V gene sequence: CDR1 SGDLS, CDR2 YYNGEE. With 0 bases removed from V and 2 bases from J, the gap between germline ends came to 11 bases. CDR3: CASSVDQGGNYGYTF. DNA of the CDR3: TGTGCCAGCAGCGTAGATCAGGGCGGGAACTATGGCTACACCTTC.

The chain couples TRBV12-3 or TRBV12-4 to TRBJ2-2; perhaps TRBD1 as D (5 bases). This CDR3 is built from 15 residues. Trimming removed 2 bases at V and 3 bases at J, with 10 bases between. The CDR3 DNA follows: TGTGCCAGCAGTTTACGGCTAGGGGACACCGGGGAGCTGTTTTTT. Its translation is CASSLRLGDTGELFF.

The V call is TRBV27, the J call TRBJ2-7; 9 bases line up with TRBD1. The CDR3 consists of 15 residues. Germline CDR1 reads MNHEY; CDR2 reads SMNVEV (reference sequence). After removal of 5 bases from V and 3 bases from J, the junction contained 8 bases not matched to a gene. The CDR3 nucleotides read TGTGCCAGCAGTATTAGGACAGGGGCCCTCTACGAGCAGTACTTC. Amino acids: CASSIRTGALYEQYF.

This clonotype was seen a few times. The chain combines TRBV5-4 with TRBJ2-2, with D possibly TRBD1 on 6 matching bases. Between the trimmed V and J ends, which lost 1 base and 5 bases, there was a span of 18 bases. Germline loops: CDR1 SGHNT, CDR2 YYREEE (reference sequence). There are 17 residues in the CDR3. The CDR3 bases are TGTGCCAGCAGCTTGATGGCACAGGGAGTAGGTACCGGGGAGCTGTTTTTT. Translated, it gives CASSLMAQGVGTGELFF.

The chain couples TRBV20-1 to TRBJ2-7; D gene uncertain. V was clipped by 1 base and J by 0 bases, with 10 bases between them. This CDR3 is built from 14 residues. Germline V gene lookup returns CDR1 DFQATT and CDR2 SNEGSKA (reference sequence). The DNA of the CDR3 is TGCAGTGCTAGAGCCCCCTGGAGCTCCTACGAGCAGTACTTC. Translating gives CSARAPWSSYEQYF.

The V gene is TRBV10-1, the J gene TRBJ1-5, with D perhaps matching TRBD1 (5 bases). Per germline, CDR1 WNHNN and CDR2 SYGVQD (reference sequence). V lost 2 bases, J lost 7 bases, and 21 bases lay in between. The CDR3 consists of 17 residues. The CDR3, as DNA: TGCGCCAGCAGTGAGCCCACGACAGCGAAATTCTTCCAGCCCCAGCATTTT. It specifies CASSEPTTAKFFQPQHF.

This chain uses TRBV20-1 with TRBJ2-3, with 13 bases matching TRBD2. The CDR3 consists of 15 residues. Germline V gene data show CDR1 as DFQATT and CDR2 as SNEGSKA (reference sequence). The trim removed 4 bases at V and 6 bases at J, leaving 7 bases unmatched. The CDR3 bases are TGCAGTGCTAAGAGTACTAGCGGGGGGGCGGATACGCAGTATTTT. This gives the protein CSAKSTSGGADTQYF.

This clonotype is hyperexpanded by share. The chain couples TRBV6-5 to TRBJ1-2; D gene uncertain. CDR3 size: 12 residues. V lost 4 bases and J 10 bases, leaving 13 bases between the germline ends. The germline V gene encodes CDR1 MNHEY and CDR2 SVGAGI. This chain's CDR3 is CASSLGRRVYTF. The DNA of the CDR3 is TGTGCCAGCAGTTTGGGCAGGAGAGTCTACACCTTC.

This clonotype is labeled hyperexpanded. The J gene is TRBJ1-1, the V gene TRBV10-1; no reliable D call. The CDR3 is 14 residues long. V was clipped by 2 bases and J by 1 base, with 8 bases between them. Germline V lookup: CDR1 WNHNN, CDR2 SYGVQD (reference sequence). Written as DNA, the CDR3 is TGCGCCAGCAGTGAGGACCAGACGAACACTGAAGCTTTCTTT. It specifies CASSEDQTNTEAFF.

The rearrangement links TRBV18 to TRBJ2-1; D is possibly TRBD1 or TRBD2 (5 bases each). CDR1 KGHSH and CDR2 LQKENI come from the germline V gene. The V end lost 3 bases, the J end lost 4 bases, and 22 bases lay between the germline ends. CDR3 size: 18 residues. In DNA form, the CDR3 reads TGTGCCAGCTCACCTTCGTGGGGGACCGGGATGGGTTACAATGAGCAGTTCTTC. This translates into CASSPSWGTGMGYNEQFF.

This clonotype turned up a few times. DNA for the CDR3: TGTGCCAGCAGCTTAATGAACACCATATATTTT. Its translation: CASSLMNTIYF. This rearrangement joins TRBV7-9 to TRBJ1-3; D call uncertain. The CDR3 covers 11 residues. V was trimmed by 2 bases and J by 7 bases, leaving 3 bases between them. Germline V gene lookup returns CDR1 SEHNR and CDR2 FQNEAQ (reference sequence).